This entry lists 20 T cell receptor beta chains sequenced from one sample in a study of cytomegalovirus exposure and HLA in healthy donors. PCR involved 60 Vbeta and 13 Jbeta primers. The repertoire was sequenced with immunoSEQ multiplex PCR; TCRdb's copy has only in-frame clones and lacks some. The table includes around 140,000 clones, roughly 75% detected once. The sample consisted of PBMCs. These receptors were taken from a female donor in good health and CMV-seronegative.

This clone has only a few counts. The chain carries TRBV4-3 and TRBJ2-7, with D perhaps matching TRBD1 (6 bases). CDR3 length: 15 amino acids. From germline, CDR1 is LGHNA and CDR2 YSLEER. Trimming removed 0 bases at V and 2 bases at J, with 11 bases between. In DNA form, the CDR3 reads TGCGCCAGCAGCCAAGATCGGCAGGGGACCTACGAGCAGTACTTC. Translated, it gives CASSQDRQGTYEQYF.

V is TRBV6-6 and J is TRBJ2-5, with TRBD1 matching 9 bases. The CDR3 is made up of 14 amino acids. CDR1 is MNHNY and CDR2 is SVGAGI in the germline V gene (reference sequence). V shed 5 bases, J shed 5 bases, and the junction held 6 bases outside the gene matches. CDR3 DNA sequence: TGTGCCAGCAGTCCCGGGACAGGGATGGAGACCCAGTACTTC. This codes for CASSPGTGMETQYF.

J is TRBJ2-7 and V is TRBV30; TRBD1 agrees at 11 bases. Germline CDR1 is GTSNPN and CDR2 is SVGIG (reference sequence). Trimming at V came to 5 bases and at J to 8 bases, leaving 11 bases not matched to a gene. The CDR3 runs to 14 residues. CDR3 sequence reads: CAWGTGTGGNKQYF. The CDR3 DNA follows: TGTGCCTGGGGAACCGGGACAGGGGGTAACAAGCAGTACTTC.

The V call is TRBV9, the J call TRBJ2-3, with TRBD2 matching over 9 bases. Germline values: CDR1 SGDLS, CDR2 YYNGEE. The CDR3 covers 16 residues. Trimming at V came to 2 bases and at J to 0 bases, leaving 4 bases not matched to a gene. The CDR3 coding sequence is TGTGCCAGCAGCGTGGAGACTAGCGGTAGCACAGATACGCAGTATTTT. It yields the protein CASSVETSGSTDTQYF.

The chain is built from TRBV18 and TRBJ2-1, with D perhaps matching TRBD1 (5 bases). The CDR3 length is 13 residues. Germline assignment: CDR1 KGHSH and CDR2 LQKENI. V lost 3 bases and J lost 4, with 7 bases in between. Written as DNA, the CDR3 is TGTGCCAGCTCACCGGGGCAGTACAATGAGCAGTTCTTC. It codes for CASSPGQYNEQFF.

The rearrangement joins TRBV29-1 to TRBJ1-5; 9 positions match TRBD1. The CDR3 consists of 14 residues. CDR1 SQVTM and CDR2 ANQGSEA come from the germline V gene. The V segment lost 6 bases and the J segment 5 bases; nucleotides outside the gene matches: 8. DNA for the CDR3: TGCAGCGTGAAAACAGGGGGCAGGGATCAGCCCCAGCATTTT. Translation: CSVKTGGRDQPQHF.

The gene calls are TRBV7-2 and TRBJ1-2; no clear D gene. CDR3 length: 15 amino acids. Germline values: CDR1 SGHTA, CDR2 FQGNSA. V shed 1 base and J shed 2 bases, with 11 bases lying between them. The CDR3 sequence: CASSLEAGYNYGYTF. In DNA, the CDR3 is TGTGCCAGCAGCTTAGAGGCAGGATACAACTATGGCTACACCTTC.

There are a few counts of this clone. The V and J genes are TRBV19 and TRBJ1-2; no clear D. The CDR3 runs to 11 residues. CDR1 is LNHDA and CDR2 is SQIVND in the germline V gene (reference sequence). V was clipped by 5 bases and J by 4 bases, with 5 bases between them. The CDR3 spells CASSDSYGYTF. In DNA form, the CDR3 reads TGTGCCAGTAGTGACTCCTATGGCTACACCTTC.

The chain uses TRBV7-9 and TRBJ2-1; maybe TRBD1 (5 bases). CDR3 length equals 15 residues. The germline V and J ends were trimmed by 3 bases and 3 bases, with 12 bases remaining between them. Germline CDR1 SEHNR, CDR2 FQNEAQ (reference sequence). The CDR3 DNA sequence: TGTGCCAGCAGCTTTTCGGACACCAGCTACAATGAGCAGTTCTTC. Protein sequence: CASSFSDTSYNEQFF.

The V gene is TRBV19, the J gene TRBJ2-5; TRBD1 matches at 10 bases. V was pared by 5 bases and J by 5 bases, with 17 bases of the junction left unmatched. The CDR3 runs 18 residues. Germline V gene data show CDR1 as LNHDA and CDR2 as SQIVND (reference sequence). This CDR3 reads CASSASRDRGRIGETQYF. CDR3 DNA sequence: TGTGCCAGTAGTGCCAGCCGAGACAGGGGGCGGATTGGTGAGACCCAGTACTTC.

This clone was seen a few times. The rearrangement joins TRBV5-6 to TRBJ1-4; D is perhaps TRBD1 (6 bases). This CDR3 is 14 amino acids long. V was cut by 2 bases and J by 4 bases, with 9 bases left in between. CDR1 and CDR2 from the germline V gene are SGHDT and YYEEEE. The CDR3 nucleotides are TGTGCCAGCAGCTTAGGACAGCGTAATGAAAAACTGTTTTTT. Amino acids: CASSLGQRNEKLFF. Full variable domain (outside the CDR3, taken from reference TRBV5-6 and TRBJ1-4): DAGVTQSPTHLIKTRGQQVTLRCSPKSGHDTVSWYQQALGQGPQFIFQYYEEEERQRGNFPDRFSGHQFPNYSSELNVNALLLGDSALYLCASSLGQRNEKLFFGSGTQLSVL.

This chain connects TRBV30 to TRBJ2-7; TRBD2 aligns across 12 bases. Looked up from germline, CDR1 is GTSNPN and CDR2 is SVGIG (reference sequence). CDR3 size: 15 residues. Trimming at V came to 5 bases and at J to 4 bases, leaving 9 bases not matched to a gene. CDR3 residues: CAWSSGLAGKYEQYF. The CDR3 DNA follows: TGTGCCTGGTCTAGTGGACTAGCGGGAAAATACGAGCAGTACTTC.

This clone came up a few times. The chain links TRBV30 to TRBJ1-1, with D perhaps matching TRBD1 (5 bases). The CDR3 is 12 residues long. Deletions cut 5 bases from V and 1 base from J, with 8 bases between. Germline V gene sequence: CDR1 GTSNPN, CDR2 SVGIG (reference sequence). CDR3 amino acids: CAWGGANTEAFF. CDR3 in DNA: TGTGCCTGGGGAGGGGCGAACACTGAAGCTTTCTTT.

V gene TRBV11-2 combines with J gene TRBJ2-3; 8 nucleotides match TRBD2. The J segment lost 2 bases and the V segment lost 1 base, leaving 5 bases of the junction unmatched. Looked up from germline, CDR1 is SGHAT and CDR2 is FQNNGV. The CDR3 spans 16 residues. The CDR3 reads CASSLVAGRPTDTQYF. CDR3 nucleotide sequence: TGTGCCAGCAGCTTAGTAGCGGGACGCCCCACAGATACGCAGTATTTT. The full variable domain, with the rest looked up from reference TRBV11-2 and TRBJ2-3, is EAGVAQSPRYKIIEKRQSVAFWCNPISGHATLYWYQQILGQGPKLLIQFQNNGVVDDSQLPKDRFSAERLKGVDSTLKIQPAKLEDSAVYLCASSLVAGRPTDTQYFGPGTRLTVL.

The CDR3 spells CSAGQGGMNTEAFF. The CDR3 DNA reads TGCAGCGCCGGACAGGGGGGAATGAACACTGAAGCTTTCTTT. The chain combines TRBV29-1 with TRBJ1-1, with 10 bases identical to TRBD1. The CDR3 has 14 residues. The junction had 5 bases not matched to a gene; V was cut back by 7 bases and J by 0 bases. Germline CDR1 SQVTM, CDR2 ANQGSEA.

This clone was detected a few times. This chain uses TRBV27 with TRBJ2-1, with D perhaps matching TRBD1 (6 bases). CDR3 length: 15 amino acids. Trimming stripped 4 bases from V and 7 bases from J, with 17 bases between. Germline CDR1 reads MNHEY; CDR2 reads SMNVEV (reference sequence). CDR3 bases: TGTGCCAGCAGTTCCTTTCAGGGGCCAGGAAATGAGCAGTTCTTC. Its protein is CASSSFQGPGNEQFF.

The chain carries TRBV19 and TRBJ2-5; D is possibly TRBD2 (5 bases). Trimming pared 3 bases from V and 4 bases from J, leaving 6 bases between. The CDR3 runs 12 residues. Germline V lookup: CDR1 LNHDA, CDR2 SQIVND (reference sequence). The CDR3 DNA follows: TGTGCCAGTAGTATCCGGGGAGAGACCCAGTACTTC. This translates into CASSIRGETQYF. The full variable domain, in which reference TRBV19 and TRBJ2-5 provide the parts outside the CDR3, is DGGITQSPKYLFRKEGQNVTLSCEQNLNHDAMYWYRQDPGQGLRLIYYSQIVNDFQKGDIAEGYSVSREKKESFPLTVTSAQKNPTAFYLCASSIRGETQYFGPGTRLLVL.

V and J are TRBV5-1 and TRBJ1-4; TRBD1 matches at 8 bases. CDR1 and CDR2 (germline): SGHRS, YFSETQ. J gave up 8 bases and V 5 bases, and 8 bases lay outside the gene matches. The CDR3 extends over 14 amino acids. In DNA, the CDR3 is TGCGCCAGCAGGCGGACAGGGTACGAAGAAAAACTGTTTTTT. It is translated as CASRRTGYEEKLFF.

This chain links TRBV25-1 with TRBJ1-1; TRBD1 aligns across 8 bases. Trimming cost V 5 bases and J 4 bases; bases outside gene matches: 6. Germline CDR1 MGHDK, CDR2 SYGVNS. The length of the CDR3 is 14 residues. The CDR3, as DNA: TGTGCCAGCAGTTCCCAGGGGGCAGGCACTGAAGCTTTCTTT. Translation gives CASSSQGAGTEAFF. Looking up the rest from reference TRBV25-1 and TRBJ1-1 gives the full variable domain: EADIYQTPRYLVIGTGKKITLECSQTMGHDKMYWYQQDPGMELHLIHYSYGVNSTEKGDLSSESTVSRIRTEHFPLTLESARPSHTSQYLCASSSQGAGTEAFFGQGTRLTVV.

The V gene is TRBV15, the J gene TRBJ1-1; D is perhaps TRBD1 (6 bases). Germline CDR1 LNHNV, CDR2 YYDKDF (reference sequence). The ends were cut back, 0 bases at V and 1 base at J, with 18 bases in the middle. The CDR3 length is 18 residues. CDR3 in amino acids: CATSRDIGRGAGNTEAFF. As DNA, the CDR3 is TGTGCCACCAGCAGAGATATAGGCAGGGGCGCCGGGAACACTGAAGCTTTCTTT.